The rows below give T cell receptor beta chains drawn from one sample of a study of beta chain features in type 1 diabetes. Sequencing was performed with immunoSEQ multiplex PCR; in TCRdb, only in-frame clones are kept and a portion is missing. The sample has about 620,000 clones; roughly 15% are singletons. Material for sequencing was naive CD4+ T cells from blood. These receptor sequences come from a man younger than 35 in good health. CDR3s include the opening cysteine and the closing phenylalanine or tryptophan. The D gene is left open where the match is weak. For some rows the clone size is stated as once, few or many, or as a class when expanded; others skip it.

>TRBJ2-1|TRBV7-9|TRBD2|-
TGTGCCAGCAGCTGGACTAGCGGGAGCTCCTACAATGAGCAGTTCTTC
CASSWTSGSSYNEQFF
>TRBJ1-1|TRBV5-1|-|-
TGCGCCAGCAGCTTGAGACAGGCTAGAGGCATGAACACTGAAGCTTTCTTT
CASSLRQARGMNTEAFF
>TRBJ1-5|TRBV4-1|-|-
TGCGCCAGCAGCCAAGGGGTCGGAGGGCCCCAGCATTTT
CASSQGVGGPQHF
>TRBJ1-1|TRBV15|TRBD1|once
TGTGCCACCAGCAGACCTTGGACAGGGGTTATGAACACTGAAGCTTTCTTT
CATSRPWTGVMNTEAFF
>TRBJ1-5|TRBV6-4|-|few
TGTGCCAGCAGTGACAATCAGCCCCAGCATTTT
CASSDNQPQHF
>TRBJ1-1|TRBV4-2|-|-
TGTGCCAGCAGCCAAGTTGGGTGGGACACTGAAGCTTTCTTT
CASSQVGWDTEAFF
>TRBJ2-3|TRBV5-1|-|few
TGCGCCAGCAGCTTGCGTTCAGATACGCAGTATTTT
CASSLRSDTQYF
>TRBJ1-1|TRBV2|-|-
TGTGCCAGCAGTACGGGAAGGGGCACTGAAGCTTTCTTT
CASSTGRGTEAFF
>TRBJ2-1|TRBV14|-|few
TGTGCCAGCAGCCCCACTAGGATAAGTGAGCAGTTCTTC
CASSPTRISEQFF
>TRBJ2-1|TRBV7-2|TRBD2|few
TGTGCCAGCAGCTTCCAAGCGGGAGGGCCGTACATTGAGCAGTTCTTC
CASSFQAGGPYIEQFF
>TRBJ1-5|TRBV7-9|-|few
TGTGCCAGCAGCTTATACGGGCCTCGGGGCGGGCAGCCCCAGCATTTT
CASSLYGPRGGQPQHF
>TRBJ1-2|TRBV6-1|TRBD1|few
TGTGCCACCTCGGGACAGGGAGACTATGGCTACACCTTC
CATSGQGDYGYTF
>TRBJ1-2|TRBV15|-|few
TGTGCCACCAGCCCAGAGCCAGGGAGTTTTGGCTATGGCTACACCTTC
CATSPEPGSFGYGYTF
>TRBJ2-7|TRBV7-3|-|few
TGTGCCAGCAGCTTAAACCCCGGTCAGGGGGGGGACGAGCAGTACTTC
CASSLNPGQGGDEQYF
>TRBJ2-3|TRBV9|TRBD2|-
TGTGCCAGCAGCGTAGGACCGACTAGCGGGGACCGCACAGATACGCAGTATTTT
CASSVGPTSGDRTDTQYF
>TRBJ2-1|TRBV18|TRBD2|few
TGTGCCAGCTCACCGTCTAGCGGGAGGAGCTCCTACAATGAGCAGTTCTTC
CASSPSSGRSSYNEQFF
>TRBJ2-1|TRBV5-1|-|few
TGCGCCAGCAGCCAGACGACTGCCCCCTTAGGGGAGCAGTTCTTC
CASSQTTAPLGEQFF
>TRBJ2-6|TRBV5-4|-|-
TGTGCCAGCAGCTTGATAATTGGGGCCGGGGCCAACGTCCTGACTTTC
CASSLIIGAGANVLTF
>TRBJ1-1|TRBV15|-|-
TGTGCCACCAGCAGAGACAGGGCCCCTGGGGATGAAGCTTTCTTT
CATSRDRAPGDEAFF
>TRBJ1-1|TRBV7-2|-|few
TGTGCCAGCAGCTTCATCACGGCATTCCTCACTGAAGCTTTCTTT
CASSFITAFLTEAFF
>TRBJ2-7|TRBV2|TRBD1|few
TGTGCCAGCACCGCTACAGGGGGCTACGAGCAGTACTTC
CASTATGGYEQYF
>TRBJ1-3|TRBV18|TRBD1|few
TGTGCCAGCTCACCGAGACAGGGCCGCAATGGAAACACCATATATTTT
CASSPRQGRNGNTIYF
>TRBJ2-7|TRBV5-8|-|-
TGTGCCAGCAGCTTGGACACCTACGAGCAGTACTTC
CASSLDTYEQYF
>TRBJ2-7|TRBV2|TRBD1|-
TGTGCCAGCAGGGACGGACAGGGGAAACTAAGCTCCTACGAGCAGTACTTC
CASRDGQGKLSSYEQYF
>TRBJ1-5|TRBV7-9|-|few
TGTGCCAGCAGCTTAGCCATGGGGCATAGCAATCAGCCCCAGCATTTT
CASSLAMGHSNQPQHF
>TRBJ2-2|TRBV5-1|TRBD1|-
TGCGCCAGCAGGACCGGGACAGTAACCGGGGAGCTGTTTTTT
CASRTGTVTGELFF
>TRBJ2-7|TRBV7-3|-|few
TGTGCCAGCAGCTTATGGGCAGGGAAAAACTACGAGCAGTACTTC
CASSLWAGKNYEQYF
>TRBJ1-5|TRBV19|TRBD1|-
TGTGCCAGCTCCAGGGGGCTGTGGCAGCCCCAGCATTTT
CASSRGLWQPQHF
>TRBJ2-3|TRBV7-9|TRBD2|few
TGTGCCAGCAGCTTAAGGCTAGCGGGGAACACAGATACGCAGTATTTT
CASSLRLAGNTDTQYF
>TRBJ2-7|TRBV4-1|-|few
TGCGCCAGCAGCCGCGGGACTGGTTACGAGCAGTACTTC
CASSRGTGYEQYF
>TRBJ2-7|TRBV7-9|-|once
TGTGCCAGCAGCTTATGGGACACCCGCTCGGGAGAGCAGTACTTC
CASSLWDTRSGEQYF
>TRBJ1-2|TRBV20-1|-|-
TGCAGTGCTAACCAGGGTGTTGGCTACACCTTC
CSANQGVGYTF
>TRBJ2-5|TRBV6-5|TRBD1|few
TGTGCCAGCAGTTACCAGGGGGCCCTCCAAGAGACCCAGTACTTC
CASSYQGALQETQYF
>TRBJ2-1|TRBV7-6|-|few
TGTGCCAGCAGCACGGCGCCCAATGAGCAGTTCTTC
CASSTAPNEQFF
>TRBJ1-2|TRBV28|-|few
TGTGCCAGCACCCCCGGGACCGACAGGAGAGGCTACACCTTC
CASTPGTDRRGYTF
>TRBJ1-5|TRBV15|-|-
TGTGCCACCAGCAGAGAAACCTTCGGGGGCAATCAGCCCCAGCATTTT
CATSRETFGGNQPQHF
>TRBJ2-7|TRBV19|TRBD1|few
TGTGCCAGTAGTGTGCCGGGACAGGGAATTCACGAGCAGTACTTC
CASSVPGQGIHEQYF
>TRBJ1-1|TRBV29-1|TRBD1|-
TGCAGCGTTGCAAGACAGGGATACACTGAAGCTTTCTTT
CSVARQGYTEAFF
>TRBJ2-7|TRBV19|TRBD1|few
TGTGCCAGTAGAGGGACAGGGGCTACCTACGAGCAGTACTTC
CASRGTGATYEQYF
>TRBJ2-1|TRBV11-2|-|few
TGTGCCAGCAGCTATCAGGGCCAAAGCTCCTACAATGAGCAGTTCTTC
CASSYQGQSSYNEQFF
>TRBJ2-7|TRBV5-1|TRBD1|-
TGCGCCAGCAGCTGGACGGGACAGGGGTACGAGCAGTACTTC
CASSWTGQGYEQYF
>TRBJ2-5|TRBV7-9|-|few
TGTGCCAGCAGCTTAAGACTCCAAGAGACCCAGTACTTC
CASSLRLQETQYF
>TRBJ1-3|TRBV9|-|-
TGTGCCAGCAGCGGACGACTAGGGGTCTGGTCTGGAAACACCATATATTTT
CASSGRLGVWSGNTIYF
>TRBJ1-5|TRBV16|TRBD1|-
TGTGCCAGCAGCCCCGGACAGGGGCGGGGATTCAGCAATCAGCCCCAGCATTTT
CASSPGQGRGFSNQPQHF
>TRBJ2-5|TRBV18|-|few
TGTGCCAGCTCACCGCCTAGCGTCGAAGAGACCCAGTACTTC
CASSPPSVEETQYF
>TRBJ1-4|TRBV6-5|-|-
TGTGCCAGCCGACGAGCGGGCGCAACTAATGAAAAACTGTTTTTT
CASRRAGATNEKLFF
>TRBJ2-6|TRBV5-4|-|few
TGTGCCAGCAGCTTGCCGGGGAATTCTGGGGCCAACGTCCTGACTTTC
CASSLPGNSGANVLTF
>TRBJ2-5|TRBV6-6|TRBD1|few
TGTGCCAGCAGTCTACTCCAATGGACAGGGAAAGAGACCCAGTACTTC
CASSLLQWTGKETQYF
>TRBJ2-5|TRBV7-9|TRBD2|-
TGTGCCAGCAGCTTTGGGTCGACTAGCGTGGAGGCCCAGTACTTC
CASSFGSTSVEAQYF
>TRBJ1-1|TRBV30|-|-
TGTGCCTGGAGAACAGGGCCGAACACTGAAGCTTTCTTT
CAWRTGPNTEAFF
>TRBJ1-6|TRBV10-3|-|-
TGTGCCACCAGAGCTGGTAATAATTCACCCCTCCACTTT
CATRAGNNSPLHF
>TRBJ2-3|TRBV27|TRBD1|few
TGTGCCAGCAGTTCCCCGACAGGGGTGTATAGCACAGATACGCAGTATTTT
CASSSPTGVYSTDTQYF
>TRBJ2-1|TRBV23-1|-|many
TGCGCCAGCAGTCAAGTCGGAACTAGGGCCTACAATGAGCAGTTCTTC
CASSQVGTRAYNEQFF
>TRBJ2-1|TRBV6-1|TRBD1|few
TGTGCCAGCAGTGAAAAACGGGGACAGGGTAAGGTCGGGCAGTTCTTC
CASSEKRGQGKVGQFF
>TRBJ2-7|TRBV12-5|-|-
TGTGCTAGTGCCCGAGGTGGGGGCAGATCCTACGAGCAGTACTTC
CASARGGGRSYEQYF
>TRBJ1-1|TRBV28|-|few
TGTGCCAGCAGCTTAACAGGTCCCGGCACTGAAGCTTTCTTT
CASSLTGPGTEAFF
>TRBJ2-7|TRBV7-2|TRBD1|-
TGTGCCAGCAGCTTTACAGGGGGCTATTACGAGCAGTACTTC
CASSFTGGYYEQYF
>TRBJ1-1|TRBV19|-|few
TGTGCCAGTAGTCAACGCAGACAGGCGATTGAAGCTTTCTTT
CASSQRRQAIEAFF
>TRBJ2-3|TRBV13|TRBD2|-
TGTGCCAGCAGCTTCTCTAGCGGGAGTCCAGATACGCAGTATTTT
CASSFSSGSPDTQYF
>TRBJ2-3|TRBV28|TRBD2|few
TGTGCCAGCAGTCCCGGGGGGACCCCAGATACGCAGTATTTT
CASSPGGTPDTQYF